This TCR beta chain was observed in a study of a mutant IDH1 vaccine in newly diagnosed glioma. Turning to the study itself: The first vaccination came 4-6 weeks after radiotherapy alone, or with temozolomide cycles. Findings and caveats of the study: Pseudoprogression showed no apparent link to changes in top peripheral T cell clonotypes.

About this clone itself: Its antigen remains unidentified.

The J segment lost 4 bases and the V segment lost 4 bases, leaving 6 bases of the junction unmatched. There are 14 residues in the CDR3. Germline V lookup: CDR1 MGHDK, CDR2 SYGVNS. Time point defined: week 35, safety follow-up. Doses of 300 ug of mutant IDH1 20-mer peptide were given with topical imiquimod. Clones were read by immunoSEQ multiplex PCR, and TCRdb kept only the in-frame ones, dropping some. The sample holds around 69,000 clones; more than 85% are singletons and the top ten take roughly 2%. This clonotype originated in a man aged 25-45 years with glioma. V usage is TRBV25-1 and J usage is TRBJ1-2; TRBD1 matches 7 bases. This specimen was PBMCs, taken from a glioma patient whose treatment included an IDH1 peptide vaccine. In DNA form, the CDR3 reads TGTGCCAGCAGTGTGCCCGGGACAGCCTATGGCTACACCTTC. Translation: CASSVPGTAYGYTF.